What follows are 2 T cell receptor beta chains derived from one specimen sequenced in a study of CD8 T cells in ankylosing spondylitis (TCRdb year 2017). The library was prepared using 5' RACE. TCRdb records Illumina HiSeq 2500 as the sequencer. In-frame beta chains were kept once TCRdb had trimmed the public reads at Q25 with fastp and called clones with MiXCR. Each CDR3 protein gets just one entry, which takes the most common genes and DNA from the rows behind it. The sample profile shows approximately 150,000 distinct CDR3 sequences; roughly 30% of them were found once. The ten most abundant clones make up around 6% of the sample. Specimen: synovial fluid, either unsorted or a sorted T cell fraction (not recorded which). The receptors originated from a male donor with ankylosing spondylitis.

This sequence joins TRBV18 and TRBJ2-5; D is perhaps TRBD1 or TRBD2 (6 bases each). Per the germline V gene, CDR1 is KGHSH and CDR2 is LQKENI. The CDR3 has 16 amino acids. Trimming left V 3 bases short and J 5 bases short, with 19 bases between. The CDR3: CASSPGGIGTGETQYF. The DNA for the CDR3 is TGTGCCAGCTCACCGGGAGGAATTGGTACAGGGGAGACCCAGTACTTC.

This clonotype was seen only a few times. This sequence joins TRBV18 and TRBJ2-1; tentative D call: TRBD2 (6 bases). The V end was cut by 4 bases, the J end by 3 bases, with 10 bases between. The CDR3 extends over 14 amino acids. Germline V gene lookup returns CDR1 KGHSH and CDR2 LQKENI. The CDR3 spells CASSLRGSYNEQFF. For the CDR3, the DNA is TGTGCCAGCTCACTTCGGGGGAGCTACAATGAGCAGTTCTTC.